Below, 17 T cell receptor beta chains from the same sample are listed, as sequenced in a study of T-cell reconstitution after alpha-beta-depleted transplantation in children. TCRbeta library preparation incorporated unique molecular identifiers. TCRdb fed the PCR reads into MiXCR, producing one record per CDR3 protein. This sample has hundreds of thousands of distinct CDR3 sequences, with roughly 13% found just once. Sequenced material: PBMCs, mostly from graft donor cells, taken 360 days after TCRalphabeta/CD19-depleted stem cell transplant. The receptors derive from a male patient younger than 18 who had a stem cell transplant for acute myeloid leukemia, so the T cells may come from the graft donor.

The gene calls are TRBV11-1 and TRBJ2-7; 12 bases are shared with TRBD2. J was trimmed by 4 bases and V by 4 bases; bases with no gene match: 20. From germline, CDR1 is SGHAT and CDR2 FQDESV (reference sequence). This CDR3 comprises 20 residues. The CDR3 loop reads CASSSPDSRRLAGEGYEQYF. The CDR3 DNA follows: TGTGCCAGCAGCTCCCCGGATAGCAGGAGACTAGCGGGAGAAGGATACGAGCAGTACTTC.

Worth noting for this clonotype: This may come from a read error, since a much larger clone is one base off. V gene TRBV20-1 combines with J gene TRBJ2-7; D might be TRBD2 (5 bases). The length of the CDR3 is 14 residues. CDR1 is DFQATT, CDR2 SNEGSKA, per germline (reference sequence). Trimming took off 4 bases at V and 3 bases at J, with 16 bases between the two ends. The chain's CDR3 is CSAKLGRVLYEQYF. As DNA, the CDR3 is TGCAGTGCTAAGCTCGGGCGGGTCCTCTACGAGCAGTACTTC.

The chain recombines TRBV7-8 with TRBJ1-4, with unresolved D. Germline-derived CDR1 and CDR2 are SGHVS and FQNEAQ. Trimming shortened V by 2 bases and J by 3 bases, and 10 bases separated the two germline ends. The CDR3 is 15 amino acids. CDR3 in amino acids: CASSLRMLANEKLFF. CDR3 nucleotide sequence: TGTGCCAGCAGCTTAAGGATGTTGGCTAATGAAAAACTGTTTTTT.

This clonotype was seen only a few times. The rearrangement joins TRBV6-2 or TRBV6-3 to TRBJ2-5, with D uncertain. CDR1 is MNHEY and CDR2 is SVGEGT in the germline V gene. The CDR3 covers 14 residues. Trimming left V 0 bases short and J 5 bases short, with 10 bases between. CDR3 amino acids: CASSYSGLSETQYF. CDR3 sequence (DNA): TGTGCCAGCAGTTACTCGGGTCTTAGCGAGACCCAGTACTTC.

On this clonotype: A read error may account for a junction end that differs from germline. This chain uses TRBV20-1 with TRBJ2-3; D might be TRBD1 (5 bases). The CDR3 is 17 amino acids. Germline CDR1 DFQATT, CDR2 SNEGSKA (reference sequence). The CDR3 sequence: CCARDPFDSFLADTQYF. The CDR3 nucleotides read TGCTGTGCTAGAGATCCCTTTGACAGTTTCCTCGCAGATACGCAGTATTTT.

Only a few counts were recorded for this clonotype. The V gene is TRBV7-9, the J gene TRBJ1-1; 7 bases match TRBD1. The germline V gene encodes CDR1 SEHNR and CDR2 FQNEAQ (reference sequence). The CDR3 totals 14 residues. Trimming at V came to 5 bases and at J to 5 bases, leaving 8 bases not matched to a gene. In DNA form, the CDR3 reads TGTGCCAGCAGCCACGCTCCGGGACAGACTGAAGCTTTCTTT. The encoded protein is CASSHAPGQTEAFF.

This clonotype appeared many times. The chain couples TRBV28 to TRBJ2-7, with 10 bases aligning to TRBD2. Germline loops: CDR1 MDHEN, CDR2 SYDVKM. J gave up 2 bases and V 6 bases, and 7 bases lay outside the gene matches. The CDR3 length is 15 residues. The CDR3: CASRGGLAYPYEQYF. The CDR3 DNA follows: TGTGCCAGCAGGGGGGGACTAGCGTATCCCTACGAGCAGTACTTC.

The chain links TRBV4-2 to TRBJ2-7, with D tentatively TRBD2 (6 bases). Trimming took off 4 bases at V and 0 bases at J, with 22 bases between the two ends. This CDR3 region has 18 residues. Looked up from germline, CDR1 is LGHNA and CDR2 is YNFKEQ. The CDR3 nucleotides are TGTGCCAGCAGCCCACGGTTACCGGGACTCAAGAGCTCCTACGAGCAGTACTTC. Its translation is CASSPRLPGLKSSYEQYF.

This clonotype turned up a few times. This chain uses TRBV30 with TRBJ2-7, with D hard to call. The CDR3 has 13 residues. The germline V gene has CDR1 GTSNPN and CDR2 SVGIG (reference sequence). The ends were cut back, 4 bases at V and 5 bases at J, with 15 bases in the middle. CDR3 DNA: TGTGCCTGGAACGCGTGGTATTACGACGAGCAGTACTTC. Residues: CAWNAWYYDEQYF.

This clonotype was detected ten times or more. This sequence joins TRBV4-2 and TRBJ2-3, with a weak D call TRBD2 (5 bases). Trimming pared 3 bases from V and 2 bases from J, leaving 18 bases between. The CDR3 totals 17 residues. CDR1 and CDR2 (germline): LGHNA, YNFKEQ. CDR3 in amino acids: CASSQDRLFADTDTQYF. DNA of the CDR3: TGTGCCAGCAGCCAGGACCGACTATTTGCCGACACAGATACGCAGTATTTT.

This clonotype was picked up a small number of times. The J gene is TRBJ2-1, the V gene TRBV5-1, with unresolved D. Germline loops: CDR1 SGHRS, CDR2 YFSETQ. CDR3 size: 11 residues. V lost 3 bases and J 12 bases, leaving 10 bases between the germline ends. The CDR3 bases are TGCGCCAGCAGCTCCCCAAAGGGGCAGTTCTTC. It codes for CASSSPKGQFF.

This clonotype was seen repeatedly, ten times or more. The rearrangement uses TRBV7-8 and TRBJ2-1, with 9 bases fitting TRBD1. The CDR3 covers 15 residues. Trimming cost V 5 bases and J 7 bases; bases outside gene matches: 9. Germline assignment: CDR1 SGHVS and CDR2 FQNEAQ. CDR3 loop: CASSLTGTGLNEQFF. The CDR3 DNA reads as TGTGCCAGCAGCCTAACCGGGACAGGGTTGAATGAGCAGTTCTTC.

This clonotype was seen ten or more times. The chain combines TRBV28 with TRBJ2-7; 7 bases match TRBD2. Germline trimming cut 4 bases from V and 8 bases from J; bases unmatched to any gene: 17. Germline V gives CDR1 MDHEN, CDR2 SYDVKM. The length of the CDR3 is 16 residues. The CDR3 protein is CASSSSGLAALHQQYF. The CDR3 DNA reads as TGTGCCAGCAGTTCTTCCGGTCTAGCGGCCCTCCACCAGCAGTACTTC.

The chain combines TRBV2 with TRBJ2-6; D is possibly TRBD1 or TRBD2 (6 bases each). The V gene lost 3 bases and the J gene lost 2 bases, with 20 bases spanning the gap. The length of the CDR3 is 19 residues. Germline-derived CDR1 and CDR2 are SNHLY and FYNNEI. This chain's CDR3 is CASSESGGTNWAGANVLTF. CDR3 DNA: TGTGCCAGCAGTGAGAGTGGCGGGACAAATTGGGCTGGGGCCAACGTCCTGACTTTC. Full variable domain (rest looked up from reference TRBV2 and TRBJ2-6): EPEVTQTPSHQVTQMGQEVILRCVPISNHLYFYWYRQILGQKVEFLVSFYNNEISEKSEIFDDQFSVERPDGSNFTLKIRSTKLEDSAMYFCASSESGGTNWAGANVLTFGAGSRLTVL.

This clonotype was detected only a few times. The chain combines TRBV30 with TRBJ2-3; TRBD1 aligns across 8 bases. This CDR3 has 14 amino acids. Per germline, CDR1 GTSNPN and CDR2 SVGIG (reference sequence). Unmatched junction bases numbered 5, after V lost 4 bases and J lost 2 bases. The CDR3, as DNA: TGTGCCTGGACTAGACAGGGGTCCACAGATACGCAGTATTTT. It encodes CAWTRQGSTDTQYF.

The chain joins TRBV20-1 to TRBJ2-1; TRBD2 agrees at 10 bases. The CDR3 has 14 residues. CDR1 and CDR2 (germline): DFQATT, SNEGSKA (reference sequence). The J segment lost 7 bases and the V segment lost 3 bases, leaving 6 bases of the junction unmatched. Written as DNA, the CDR3 is TGCAGTGCTAGGGGTGCTAGCGGGAGAAATGAGCAGTTCTTC. Translation gives CSARGASGRNEQFF.

This clonotype was seen at least ten times. V usage is TRBV7-9 and J usage is TRBJ2-3; the D is unclear. CDR1 SEHNR and CDR2 FQNEAQ come from the germline V gene (reference sequence). This CDR3 spans 10 amino acids. Trimming cost V 5 bases and J 4 bases, with 1 base left between them. In DNA form, the CDR3 reads TGTGCCAGCAGCGCAGATACGCAGTATTTT. Translating it yields CASSADTQYF.